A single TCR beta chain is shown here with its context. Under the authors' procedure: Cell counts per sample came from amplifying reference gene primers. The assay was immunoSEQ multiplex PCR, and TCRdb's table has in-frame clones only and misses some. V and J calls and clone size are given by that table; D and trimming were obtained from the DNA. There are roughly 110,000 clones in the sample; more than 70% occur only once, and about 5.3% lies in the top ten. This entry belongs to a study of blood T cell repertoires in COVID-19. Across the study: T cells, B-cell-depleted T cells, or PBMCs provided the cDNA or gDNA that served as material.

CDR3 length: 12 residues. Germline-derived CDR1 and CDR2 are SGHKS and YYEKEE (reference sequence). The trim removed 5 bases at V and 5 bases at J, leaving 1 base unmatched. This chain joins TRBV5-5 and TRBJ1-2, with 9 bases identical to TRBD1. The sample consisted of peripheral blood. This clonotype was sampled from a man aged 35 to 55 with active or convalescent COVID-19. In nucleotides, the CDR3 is TGTGCCAGCAGGGGGACAGGGTATGGCTACACCTTC. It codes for CASRGTGYGYTF.